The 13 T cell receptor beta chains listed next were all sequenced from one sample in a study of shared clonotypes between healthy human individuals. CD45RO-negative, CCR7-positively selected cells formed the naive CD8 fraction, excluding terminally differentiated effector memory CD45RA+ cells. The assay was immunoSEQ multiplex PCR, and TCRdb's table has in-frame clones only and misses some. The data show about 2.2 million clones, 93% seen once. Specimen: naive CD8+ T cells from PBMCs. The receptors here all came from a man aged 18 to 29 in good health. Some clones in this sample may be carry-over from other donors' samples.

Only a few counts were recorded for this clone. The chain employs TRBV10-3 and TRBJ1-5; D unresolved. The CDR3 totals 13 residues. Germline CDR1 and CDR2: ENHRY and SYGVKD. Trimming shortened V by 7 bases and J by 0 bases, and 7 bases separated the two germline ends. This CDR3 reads CAINADSNQPQHF. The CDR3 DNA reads TGTGCCATCAACGCTGATAGCAATCAGCCCCAGCATTTT.

The CDR3 bases are TGTGCCAGCAGCTTAGACCCTCCGCGATTGGGGCTACAAGAGACCCAGTACTTC. It yields the protein CASSLDPPRLGLQETQYF. The chain combines TRBV7-6 with TRBJ2-5; weak D call: TRBD1 (5 bases). Germline V gene data show CDR1 as SGHVS and CDR2 as FNYEAQ. V was shortened by 1 base and J by 2 bases, with 20 bases between the two germline ends. The CDR3 runs 18 residues.

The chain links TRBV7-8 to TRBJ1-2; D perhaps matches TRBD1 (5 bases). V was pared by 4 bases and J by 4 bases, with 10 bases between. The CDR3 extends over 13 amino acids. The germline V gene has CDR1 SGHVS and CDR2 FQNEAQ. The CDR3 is CASSSTGGYGYTF. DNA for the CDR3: TGTGCCAGCAGCTCGACGGGGGGCTATGGCTACACCTTC.

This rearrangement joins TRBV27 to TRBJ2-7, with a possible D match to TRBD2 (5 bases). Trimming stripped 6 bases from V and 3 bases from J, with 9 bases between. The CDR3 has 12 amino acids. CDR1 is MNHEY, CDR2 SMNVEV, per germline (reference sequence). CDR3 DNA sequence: TGTGCCAGCAGCCCGGGGATCTACGAGCAGTACTTC. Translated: CASSPGIYEQYF.

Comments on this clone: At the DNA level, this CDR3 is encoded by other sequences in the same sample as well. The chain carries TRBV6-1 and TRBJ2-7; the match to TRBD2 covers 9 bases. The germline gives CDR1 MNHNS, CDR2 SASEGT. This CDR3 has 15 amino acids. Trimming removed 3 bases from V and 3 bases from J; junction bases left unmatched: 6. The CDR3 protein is CASSEGLAGFYEQYF. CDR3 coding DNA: TGTGCCAGCAGTGAGGGGCTAGCGGGGTTCTACGAGCAGTACTTC.

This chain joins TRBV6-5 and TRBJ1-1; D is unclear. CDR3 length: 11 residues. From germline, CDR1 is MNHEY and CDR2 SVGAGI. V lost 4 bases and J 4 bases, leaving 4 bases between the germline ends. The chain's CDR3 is CASSWGTEAFF. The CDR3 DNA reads TGTGCCAGCAGTTGGGGCACTGAAGCTTTCTTT.

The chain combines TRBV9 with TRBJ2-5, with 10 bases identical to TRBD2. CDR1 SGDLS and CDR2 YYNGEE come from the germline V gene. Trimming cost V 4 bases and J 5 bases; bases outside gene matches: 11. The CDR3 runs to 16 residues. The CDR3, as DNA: TGTGCCAGCAGCACCTCGATAGCGGGAGGTCGGGAGACCCAGTACTTC. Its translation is CASSTSIAGGRETQYF. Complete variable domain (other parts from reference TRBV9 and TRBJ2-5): DSGVTQTPKHLITATGQRVTLRCSPRSGDLSVYWYQQSLDQGLQFLIQYYNGEERAKGNILERFSAQQFPDLHSELNLSSLELGDSALYFCASSTSIAGGRETQYFGPGTRLLVL.

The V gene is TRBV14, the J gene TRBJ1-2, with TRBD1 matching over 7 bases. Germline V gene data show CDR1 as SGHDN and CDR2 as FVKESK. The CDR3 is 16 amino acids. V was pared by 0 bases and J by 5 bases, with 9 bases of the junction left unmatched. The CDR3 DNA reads TGTGCCAGCAGCCAAGAAACAGGGGCGCCGTGGTATGGCTACACCTTC. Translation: CASSQETGAPWYGYTF.

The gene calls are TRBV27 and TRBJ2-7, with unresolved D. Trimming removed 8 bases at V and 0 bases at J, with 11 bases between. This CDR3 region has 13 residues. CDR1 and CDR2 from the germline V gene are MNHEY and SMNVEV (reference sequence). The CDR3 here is CASGYGSSYEQYF. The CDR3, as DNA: TGTGCCAGCGGTTATGGAAGCTCCTACGAGCAGTACTTC.

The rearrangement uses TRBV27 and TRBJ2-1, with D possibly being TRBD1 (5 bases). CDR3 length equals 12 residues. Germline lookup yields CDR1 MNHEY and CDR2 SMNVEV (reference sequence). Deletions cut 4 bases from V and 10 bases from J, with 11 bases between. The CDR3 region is CASSSPRAEQFF. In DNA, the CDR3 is TGTGCCAGCAGTTCCCCCAGGGCAGAGCAGTTCTTC.

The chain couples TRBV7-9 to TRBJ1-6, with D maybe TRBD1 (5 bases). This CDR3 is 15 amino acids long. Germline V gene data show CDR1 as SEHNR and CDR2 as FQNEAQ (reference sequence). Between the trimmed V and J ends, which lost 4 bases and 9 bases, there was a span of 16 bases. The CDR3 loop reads CASSSGYRGVSPLHF. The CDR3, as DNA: TGTGCCAGCAGCTCAGGGTATAGAGGGGTTTCACCCCTCCACTTT.

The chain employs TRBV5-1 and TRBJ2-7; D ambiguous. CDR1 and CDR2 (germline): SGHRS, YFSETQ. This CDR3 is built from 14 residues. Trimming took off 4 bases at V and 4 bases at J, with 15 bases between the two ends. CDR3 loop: CASSADPTAYEQYF. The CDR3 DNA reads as TGCGCCAGCAGCGCGGATCCCACCGCGTACGAGCAGTACTTC.

The CDR3 DNA follows: TGTGCCAGCAGCCTCGGGCAACCCGGAGGTGGCTACACCTTC. Translating it yields CASSLGQPGGGYTF. The chain is built from TRBV27 and TRBJ1-2, with D unclear. V was shortened by 6 bases and J by 7 bases, with 18 bases between the two germline ends. Germline V gene lookup returns CDR1 MNHEY and CDR2 SMNVEV (reference sequence). The CDR3 covers 14 residues.